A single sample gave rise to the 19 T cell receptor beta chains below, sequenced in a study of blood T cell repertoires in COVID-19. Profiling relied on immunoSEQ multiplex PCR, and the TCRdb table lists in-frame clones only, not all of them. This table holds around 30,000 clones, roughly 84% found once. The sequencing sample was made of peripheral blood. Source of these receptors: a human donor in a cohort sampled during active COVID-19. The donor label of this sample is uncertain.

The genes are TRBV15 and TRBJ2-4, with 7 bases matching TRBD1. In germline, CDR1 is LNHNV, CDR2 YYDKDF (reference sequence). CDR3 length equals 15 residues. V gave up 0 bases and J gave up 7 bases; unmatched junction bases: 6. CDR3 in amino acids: CATSRDTGVGNIQYF. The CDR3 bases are TGTGCCACCAGCAGAGATACAGGGGTAGGGAACATTCAGTACTTC.

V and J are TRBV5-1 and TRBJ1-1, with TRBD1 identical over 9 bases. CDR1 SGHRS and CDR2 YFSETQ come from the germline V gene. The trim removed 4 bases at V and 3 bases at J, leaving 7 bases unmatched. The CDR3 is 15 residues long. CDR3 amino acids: CASSPGTGLYTEAFF. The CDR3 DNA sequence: TGCGCCAGCAGCCCTGGGACAGGGCTGTACACTGAAGCTTTCTTT.

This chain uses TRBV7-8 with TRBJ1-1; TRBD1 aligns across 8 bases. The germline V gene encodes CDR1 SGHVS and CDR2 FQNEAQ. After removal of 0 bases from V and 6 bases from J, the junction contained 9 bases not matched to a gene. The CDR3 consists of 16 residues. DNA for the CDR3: TGTGCCAGCAGCTTAGCGGGACAGGCGGTGTACGCTGAAGCTTTCTTT. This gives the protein CASSLAGQAVYAEAFF.

The CDR3 reads CASSGGTGVSPLHF. CDR3 bases: TGTGCCAGCAGTGGAGGGACAGGGGTATCACCCCTCCACTTT. J is TRBJ1-6 and V is TRBV2, with 10 bases aligning to TRBD1. V lost 4 bases and J lost 10; bases outside the gene matches: 4. Germline V gene sequence: CDR1 SNHLY, CDR2 FYNNEI. The CDR3 contains 14 residues.

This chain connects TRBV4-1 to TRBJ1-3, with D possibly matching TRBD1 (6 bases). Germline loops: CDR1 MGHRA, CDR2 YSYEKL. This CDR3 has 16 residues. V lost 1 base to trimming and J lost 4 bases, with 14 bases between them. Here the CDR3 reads CASSQVTGTLGNTIYF. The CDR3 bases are TGCGCCAGCAGCCAAGTGACAGGAACACTCGGAAACACCATATATTTT.

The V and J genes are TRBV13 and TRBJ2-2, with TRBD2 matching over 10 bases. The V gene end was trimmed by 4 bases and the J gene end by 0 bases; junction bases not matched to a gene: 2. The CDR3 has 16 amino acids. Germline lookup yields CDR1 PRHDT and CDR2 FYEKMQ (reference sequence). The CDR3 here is CASSYGTSANTGELFF. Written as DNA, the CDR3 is TGTGCCAGCAGCTATGGGACTAGCGCGAACACCGGGGAGCTGTTTTTT.

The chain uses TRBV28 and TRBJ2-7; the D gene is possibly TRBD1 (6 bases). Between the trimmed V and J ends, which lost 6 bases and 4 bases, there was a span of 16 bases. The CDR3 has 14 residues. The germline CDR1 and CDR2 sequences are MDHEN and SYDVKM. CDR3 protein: CASRNRVVPYEQYF. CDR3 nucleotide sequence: TGTGCCAGCAGAAACAGGGTAGTCCCTTACGAGCAGTACTTC.

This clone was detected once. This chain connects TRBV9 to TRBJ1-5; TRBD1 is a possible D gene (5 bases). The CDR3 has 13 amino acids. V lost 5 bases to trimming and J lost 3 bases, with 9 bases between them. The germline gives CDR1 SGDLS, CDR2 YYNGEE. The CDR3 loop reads CASSGQPNQPQHF. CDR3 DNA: TGTGCCAGCAGTGGACAACCCAATCAGCCCCAGCATTTT.

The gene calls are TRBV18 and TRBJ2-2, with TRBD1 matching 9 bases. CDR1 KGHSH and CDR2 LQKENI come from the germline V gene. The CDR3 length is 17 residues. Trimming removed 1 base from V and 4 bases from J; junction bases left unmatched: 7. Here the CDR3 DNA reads TGTGCCAGCTCACCACGACAGGGGGACATATTCACCGGGGAGCTGTTTTTT. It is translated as CASSPRQGDIFTGELFF.

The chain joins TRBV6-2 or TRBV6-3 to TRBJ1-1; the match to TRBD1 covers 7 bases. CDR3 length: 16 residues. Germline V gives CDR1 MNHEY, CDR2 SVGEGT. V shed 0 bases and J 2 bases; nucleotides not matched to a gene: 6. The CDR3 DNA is TGTGCCAGCAGTTACTCGATGCGACAGGGTAACACTGAAGCTTTCTTT. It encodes CASSYSMRQGNTEAFF.

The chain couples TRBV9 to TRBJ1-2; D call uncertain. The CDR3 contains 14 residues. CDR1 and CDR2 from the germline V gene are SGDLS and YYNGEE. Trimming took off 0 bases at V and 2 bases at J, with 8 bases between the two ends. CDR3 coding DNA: TGTGCCAGCAGCGTAGACCCCGGGAACTATGGCTACACCTTC. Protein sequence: CASSVDPGNYGYTF.

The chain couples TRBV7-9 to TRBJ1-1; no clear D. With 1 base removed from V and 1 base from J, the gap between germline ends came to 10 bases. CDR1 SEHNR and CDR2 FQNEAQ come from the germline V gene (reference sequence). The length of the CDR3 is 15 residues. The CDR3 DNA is TGTGCCAGCAGCTTAGAAATGGTCGGGAACACTGAAGCTTTCTTT. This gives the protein CASSLEMVGNTEAFF.

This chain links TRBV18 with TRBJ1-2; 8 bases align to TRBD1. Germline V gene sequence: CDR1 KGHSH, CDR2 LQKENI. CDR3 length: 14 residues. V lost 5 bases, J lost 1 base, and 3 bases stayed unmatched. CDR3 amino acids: CASSGTGLNYGYTF. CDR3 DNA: TGTGCCAGCTCAGGGACAGGACTTAACTATGGCTACACCTTC.

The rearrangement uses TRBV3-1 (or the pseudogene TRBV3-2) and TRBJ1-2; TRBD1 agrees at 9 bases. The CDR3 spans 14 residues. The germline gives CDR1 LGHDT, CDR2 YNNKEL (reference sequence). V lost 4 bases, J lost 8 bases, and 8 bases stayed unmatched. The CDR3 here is CASSPGQGGVGYTF. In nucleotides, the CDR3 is TGTGCCAGCAGCCCGGGACAGGGAGGGGTAGGCTACACCTTC.

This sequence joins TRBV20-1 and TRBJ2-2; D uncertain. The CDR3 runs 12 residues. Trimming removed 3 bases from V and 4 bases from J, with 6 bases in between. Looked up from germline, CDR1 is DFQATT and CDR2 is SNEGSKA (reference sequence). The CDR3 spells CSASTSTGELFF. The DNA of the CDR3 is TGCAGTGCTAGTACGAGCACCGGGGAGCTGTTTTTT.

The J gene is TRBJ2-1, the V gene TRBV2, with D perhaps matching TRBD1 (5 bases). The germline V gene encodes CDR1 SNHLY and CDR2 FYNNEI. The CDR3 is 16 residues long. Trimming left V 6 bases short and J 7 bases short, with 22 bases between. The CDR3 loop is CASRTTRSLRGNEQFF. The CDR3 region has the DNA TGTGCCAGCAGGACCACCCGGTCCTTAAGGGGAAATGAGCAGTTCTTC.

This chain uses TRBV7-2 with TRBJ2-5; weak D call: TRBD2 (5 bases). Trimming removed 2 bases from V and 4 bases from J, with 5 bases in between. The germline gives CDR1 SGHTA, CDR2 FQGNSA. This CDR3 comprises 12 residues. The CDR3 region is CASSLRGETQYF. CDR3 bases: TGTGCCAGCAGCTTACGGGGAGAGACCCAGTACTTC.

In DNA form, the CDR3 reads TGTGCCTGGAGTGCGGGGCAGGGGAGTGGCAATCAGCCCCAGCATTTT. The encoded protein is CAWSAGQGSGNQPQHF. This sequence joins TRBV30 and TRBJ1-5, with D possibly TRBD1 on 6 matching bases. This CDR3 contains 16 residues. Germline CDR1 is GTSNPN and CDR2 is SVGIG (reference sequence). V shed 1 base and J shed 2 bases, with 15 bases lying between them.

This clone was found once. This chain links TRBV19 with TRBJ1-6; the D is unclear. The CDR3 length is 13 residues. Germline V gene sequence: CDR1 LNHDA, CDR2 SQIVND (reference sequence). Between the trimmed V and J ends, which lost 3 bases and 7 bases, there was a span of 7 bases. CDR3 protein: CASSMAQNSPLHF. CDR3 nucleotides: TGTGCCAGTAGTATGGCCCAAAATTCACCCCTCCACTTT. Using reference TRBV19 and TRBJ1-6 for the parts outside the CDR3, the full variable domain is DGGITQSPKYLFRKEGQNVTLSCEQNLNHDAMYWYRQDPGQGLRLIYYSQIVNDFQKGDIAEGYSVSREKKESFPLTVTSAQKNPTAFYLCASSMAQNSPLHFGNGTRLTVT.